These 21 T cell receptor beta chains were sequenced from one sample in a study of blood T cell repertoires in COVID-19. Sequenced by immunoSEQ multiplex PCR; TCRdb stores in-frame clones only, minus some. The sample has approximately 390,000 clones, nearly 90% seen once. Input material: peripheral blood. These receptors originate from a man aged 18 to 30 with active or convalescent COVID-19.

This chain connects TRBV7-6 to TRBJ1-6; perhaps TRBD1 as D (6 bases). Germline-derived CDR1 and CDR2 are SGHVS and FNYEAQ. The CDR3 runs to 14 residues. The V end lost 4 bases, the J end lost 9 bases, and 13 bases lay between the germline ends. CDR3 DNA sequence: TGTGCCAGCAGCTACCTACAGGGTGGTTCACCCCTCCACTTT. Amino acids: CASSYLQGGSPLHF.

V gene TRBV27 combines with J gene TRBJ2-7, with 13 bases matching TRBD2. V shed 5 bases and J 5 bases; nucleotides not matched to a gene: 3. The germline V gene has CDR1 MNHEY and CDR2 SMNVEV (reference sequence). The CDR3 extends over 14 amino acids. The CDR3 DNA is TGTGCCAGCAGTGGACTAGCGGGAGTGGACGAGCAGTACTTC. The encoded protein is CASSGLAGVDEQYF.

The rearrangement uses TRBV29-1 and TRBJ1-4; 8 positions match TRBD1. This CDR3 contains 13 residues. V lost 5 bases, J lost 8 bases, and 7 bases stayed unmatched. Germline lookup yields CDR1 SQVTM and CDR2 ANQGSEA. The CDR3 region is CSVLGGQVEKLFF. CDR3 nucleotides: TGCAGCGTTCTGGGGGGACAGGTGGAAAAACTGTTTTTT. Looking up the rest from reference TRBV29-1 and TRBJ1-4 gives the full variable domain: SAVISQKPSRDICQRGTSLTIQCQVDSQVTMMFWYRQQPGQSLTLIATANQGSEATYESGFVIDKFPISRPNLTFSTLTVSNMSPEDSSIYLCSVLGGQVEKLFFGSGTQLSVL.

The chain carries TRBV5-8 and TRBJ1-1; possible D gene TRBD1, 5 bases. Trimming removed 2 bases at V and 2 bases at J, with 16 bases between. The CDR3 is 16 amino acids. Germline V gene data show CDR1 as SGHTS and CDR2 as YDEGEE. The CDR3 bases are TGTGCCAGCAGCTTTCGACAGAAGAAACTAAACACTGAAGCTTTCTTT. It is translated as CASSFRQKKLNTEAFF.

The chain is built from TRBV7-6 and TRBJ2-2; 7 bases fit TRBD2. Germline lookup yields CDR1 SGHVS and CDR2 FNYEAQ. CDR3 length equals 15 residues. The ends lost 5 bases at V and 4 bases at J; junction bases unmatched: 7. As DNA, the CDR3 is TGTGCCAGCAGCCTGACTAGCCTAGGCACCGGGGAGCTGTTTTTT. Protein sequence: CASSLTSLGTGELFF.

This clone was picked up one time. The chain recombines TRBV5-1 with TRBJ1-1, with D tentatively TRBD1 (5 bases). The CDR3 consists of 14 residues. Germline V gene lookup returns CDR1 SGHRS and CDR2 YFSETQ. Trimming left V 0 bases short and J 2 bases short, with 8 bases between. CDR3 amino acids: CASSLVGTNTEAFF. In DNA, the CDR3 is TGCGCCAGCAGCTTGGTAGGGACTAACACTGAAGCTTTCTTT.

Of note for this clone: Just one base apart from a much larger clone, this may be a read error. The chain combines TRBV28 with TRBJ1-1, with 8 bases lining up with TRBD1. V shed 6 bases and J 4 bases; nucleotides not matched to a gene: 1. Germline V lookup: CDR1 MDHEN, CDR2 SYDVKM. The CDR3 consists of 12 residues. The CDR3 here is CASRDRGTEAFF. The CDR3 nucleotides are TGTGCCAGCAGAGACAGGGGCACTGAAGCTTTCTTT.

The CDR3 sequence is CASSLAGASYNSPLHF. Written as DNA, the CDR3 is TGTGCCAGCAGCTTGGCGGGGGCGTCCTATAATTCACCCCTCCACTTT. The J gene is TRBJ1-6, the V gene TRBV11-2; tentatively, D is TRBD1 (6 bases). The CDR3 is made up of 16 amino acids. V dropped 3 bases and J dropped 1 base, with 10 bases sitting between them. The germline gives CDR1 SGHAT, CDR2 FQNNGV.

The V and J genes are TRBV4-3 and TRBJ1-5; the D is unclear. Trimming removed 0 bases from V and 3 bases from J, with 12 bases in between. CDR3 length: 16 amino acids. CDR1 is LGHNA, CDR2 YSLEER, per germline. The CDR3 reads CASSQEPGDYNQPQHF. The CDR3 DNA reads TGCGCCAGCAGCCAAGAGCCAGGAGACTACAATCAGCCCCAGCATTTT.

The J gene is TRBJ2-1, the V gene TRBV11-2, with TRBD2 matching over 9 bases. The J segment lost 9 bases and the V segment lost 3 bases, leaving 6 bases of the junction unmatched. CDR3 length: 14 residues. Germline CDR1 and CDR2: SGHAT and FQNNGV. DNA for the CDR3: TGTGCCAGCAGCTTCTCGGCTAGCGGGATTGAGCAGTTCTTC. This sequence encodes CASSFSASGIEQFF.

This clone has a single count. This sequence joins TRBV7-8 and TRBJ1-6; D perhaps matches TRBD1 (5 bases). CDR3 size: 15 residues. Trimming pared 1 base from V and 4 bases from J, leaving 8 bases between. The V gene's germline CDR1 is SGHVS and CDR2 FQNEAQ. The CDR3 is CASSLGAGYNSPLHF. CDR3 DNA: TGTGCCAGCAGCTTAGGTGCAGGGTATAATTCACCCCTCCACTTT.

The chain couples TRBV21-1 to TRBJ1-3; TRBD1 reflects the table's D call only, with no check against the DNA. TRBV21-1 is an annotated pseudogene. The CDR3 length is 18 residues. In DNA form, the CDR3 reads TGTGCCAGCAGCAAAGTAGAGCAGGGAATTTATTCTGGAAACACCATATATTTT. Its translation is CASSKVEQGIYSGNTIYF.

V gene TRBV2 combines with J gene TRBJ1-1; 9 bases map to TRBD1. The CDR3 contains 14 residues. Unmatched junction bases numbered 3, after V lost 7 bases and J lost 0 bases. Germline CDR1 reads SNHLY; CDR2 reads FYNNEI. The DNA of the CDR3 is TGTGCCAGCACCCGGACAGGGGTGAACACTGAAGCTTTCTTT. This sequence encodes CASTRTGVNTEAFF.

The chain uses TRBV4-1 and TRBJ1-4; D call uncertain. Germline V CDR1 and CDR2: MGHRA, YSYEKL. V lost 3 bases and J 7 bases, leaving 12 bases between the germline ends. The CDR3 runs 14 residues. The CDR3 region has the DNA TGCGCCAGCAGCCAGACAAGTTTAGGTGAAAAACTGTTTTTT. The encoded protein is CASSQTSLGEKLFF.

Ten or more counts support this clone. The genes are TRBV7-3 and TRBJ1-6, with 10 nucleotides matching TRBD1. Germline assignment: CDR1 SGHTA and CDR2 FQGTGA. V dropped 2 bases and J dropped 10; count of bases not matched to a gene: 5. The CDR3 runs 15 residues. Here the CDR3 DNA reads TGTGCCAGCAGCTTAGGGGGGACAGGGGCCTCACCCCTCCACTTT. It specifies CASSLGGTGASPLHF.

This sequence joins TRBV9 and TRBJ2-3; 13 bases are shared with TRBD2. Germline values: CDR1 SGDLS, CDR2 YYNGEE. Trimming removed 3 bases from V and 7 bases from J; junction bases left unmatched: 5. The CDR3 has 15 amino acids. The CDR3, as DNA: TGTGCCAGCAGCGAGTGGACTAGCGGGGGTAATACGCAGTATTTT. Protein sequence: CASSEWTSGGNTQYF.

The V and J genes are TRBV28 and TRBJ2-3; the D gene is possibly TRBD2 (6 bases). CDR1 MDHEN and CDR2 SYDVKM come from the germline V gene. The germline V and J ends were trimmed by 6 bases and 3 bases, with 19 bases remaining between them. The CDR3 length is 16 residues. This CDR3 reads CASSILRESRTDTQYF. The DNA of the CDR3 is TGTGCCAGCAGCATCCTGCGGGAATCGAGGACAGATACGCAGTATTTT.

For this clone: One junction end does not reproduce the germline sequence, and a read error may be involved. V and J are TRBV6-2 or TRBV6-3 and TRBJ1-1; D remains unclear. Looked up from germline, CDR1 is MNHEY and CDR2 is SVGEGT. This CDR3 has 14 residues. The CDR3 coding sequence is TGTGCCAGCAGTTCGCCGGGATCCAACAGTGAAGCTTTCTTT. This encodes CASSSPGSNSEAFF.

The chain is built from TRBV27 and TRBJ2-7, with 12 positions matching TRBD2. CDR3 length: 16 residues. CDR1 is MNHEY, CDR2 SMNVEV, per germline (reference sequence). The V segment lost 2 bases and the J segment 2 bases; nucleotides outside the gene matches: 4. The CDR3 spells CASSLTGLAGTYEQYF. CDR3 bases: TGTGCCAGCAGTTTAACAGGACTAGCGGGAACCTACGAGCAGTACTTC.

The V call is TRBV12-3 or TRBV12-4, the J call TRBJ2-1; TRBD2 might be the D (6 bases). This CDR3 region has 12 residues. Trimming took off 6 bases at V and 15 bases at J, with 18 bases between the two ends. The CDR3 DNA follows: TGTGCCAGCAGGGATACCGCGGGGCCGGGGTTCTTC. Its translation: CASRDTAGPGFF.

This clone was seen once. The gene calls are TRBV9 and TRBJ2-1, with 8 bases matching TRBD2. The CDR3 extends over 15 amino acids. Germline CDR1 SGDLS, CDR2 YYNGEE. Germline trimming cut 5 bases from V and 2 bases from J; bases unmatched to any gene: 6. DNA for the CDR3: TGTGCCAGCAGTCTAGGGCGGGGGGCCTACAATGAGCAGTTCTTC. Amino acids: CASSLGRGAYNEQFF.